The 22 T cell receptor beta chains listed next were all sequenced from one sample in a study of T-cell reconstitution after alpha-beta-depleted transplantation in children. Unique molecular identifiers were incorporated during preparation of the TCRbeta library. TCRdb passed the PCR reads through MiXCR, listing each CDR3 protein once. This sample yields hundreds of thousands of distinct CDR3 sequences, of which under 15% are seen a single time; over 2% belongs to the top ten. Sequencing used PBMCs, mostly from graft donor cells, obtained 360 days after TCRalphabeta/CD19-depleted stem cell transplant. The receptors come from a male patient aged 5 to 17 who had a stem cell transplant for acute myeloid leukemia, so the T cells may come from the graft donor.

This clonotype was detected only a few times. This chain uses TRBV9 with TRBJ2-5, with no clear D. The CDR3 has 13 amino acids. Deletions cut 0 bases from V and 5 bases from J, with 8 bases between. Germline V gene lookup returns CDR1 SGDLS and CDR2 YYNGEE. DNA of the CDR3: TGTGCCAGCAGCGTAGGCGCGTCGGAGACCCAGTACTTC. Translating gives CASSVGASETQYF.

This clonotype occurred a few times. The V gene is TRBV7-2, the J gene TRBJ2-2; the match to TRBD2 covers 7 bases. The germline CDR1 and CDR2 sequences are SGHTA and FQGNSA. There are 17 residues in the CDR3. The V gene end was trimmed by 1 base and the J gene end by 5 bases; junction bases not matched to a gene: 10. CDR3 DNA: TGTGCCAGCAGCTTAGGTCCGGGCAGGGAGGGAACCGGGGAGCTGTTTTTT. It is translated as CASSLGPGREGTGELFF.

The gene calls are TRBV29-1 and TRBJ2-5; 12 positions agree with TRBD1. CDR1 is SQVTM and CDR2 is ANQGSEA in the germline V gene. V dropped 7 bases and J dropped 2; count of bases not matched to a gene: 5. CDR3 length equals 14 residues. In DNA, the CDR3 is TGCAGCGCCCGGGACAGGGGGCTTCAAGAGACCCAGTACTTC. Translation: CSARDRGLQETQYF.

The rearrangement joins TRBV12-3 or TRBV12-4 to TRBJ1-2; 7 nucleotides agree with TRBD1. This CDR3 contains 16 residues. V shed 2 bases, J shed 0 bases, and the junction held 6 bases outside the gene matches. The DNA of the CDR3 is TGTGCCAGCAGTTTAATCCCGACAGGGACTAACTATGGCTACACCTTC. Its translation is CASSLIPTGTNYGYTF.

The chain couples TRBV7-2 to TRBJ2-7; the D is unclear. V lost 0 bases and J lost 4, with 7 bases in between. CDR3 length equals 13 residues. Germline CDR1 and CDR2: SGHTA and FQGNSA. The CDR3 here is CASSLAPPYEQYF. The CDR3 DNA reads as TGTGCCAGCAGCTTAGCCCCCCCGTACGAGCAGTACTTC. The variable domain in full, completed from reference TRBV7-2 and TRBJ2-7, reads GAGVSQSPSNKVTEKGKDVELRCDPISGHTALYWYRQSLGQGLEFLIYFQGNSAPDKSGLPSDRFSAERTGGSVSTLTIQRTQQEDSAVYLCASSLAPPYEQYFGPGTRLTVT.

This clonotype was found a few times. The CDR3 protein is CASSQMEGQNEQFF. The DNA of the CDR3 is TGCGCCAGCAGCCAAATGGAGGGCCAGAATGAGCAGTTCTTC. The chain links TRBV4-3 to TRBJ2-1; possibly TRBD2 for D (6 bases). Germline-derived CDR1 and CDR2 are LGHNA and YSLEER. Trimming stripped 2 bases from V and 7 bases from J, with 12 bases between. The CDR3 has 14 amino acids.

This clonotype has more than one count but fewer than ten. The rearrangement uses TRBV24-1 and TRBJ2-5, with 9 bases identical to TRBD2. Losses at the gene ends were 2 bases for V and 1 base for J; bases not matched to a gene: 10. Germline CDR1 is KGHDR and CDR2 is SFDVKD. There are 18 residues in the CDR3. CDR3 region: CATSDSRTSAGPQETQYF. The DNA for the CDR3 is TGTGCCACCAGTGATTCCCGGACTAGCGCGGGCCCCCAAGAGACCCAGTACTTC.

The V gene is TRBV21-1, the J gene TRBJ2-1; the D segment call TRBD1 is taken from the table without a DNA check. TRBV21-1 is assigned pseudogene status. CDR3 length: 17 residues. The CDR3 region has the DNA TGTGCCAGCAGCAAAGTTGTGTCAACAGGGAGAGACAATGAGCAGTTCTTC. Protein sequence: CASSKVVSTGRDNEQFF.

This chain connects TRBV11-2 to TRBJ2-3, with a tentative D call TRBD1 (5 bases). The CDR3 spans 15 residues. Looked up from germline, CDR1 is SGHAT and CDR2 is FQNNGV. V lost 4 bases to trimming and J lost 0 bases, with 11 bases between them. The CDR3 here is CASSSPRVSTDTQYF. CDR3 nucleotides: TGTGCCAGCAGCTCCCCCAGGGTTAGCACAGATACGCAGTATTTT.

This clonotype was counted at least ten times. The V and J genes are TRBV7-2 and TRBJ2-1; D is possibly TRBD2 (6 bases). Trimming took off 4 bases at V and 0 bases at J, with 10 bases between the two ends. Germline CDR1 and CDR2: SGHTA and FQGNSA. The CDR3 extends over 15 amino acids. CDR3 nucleotide sequence: TGTGCCAGCAGCTGGGGACTTAGCTCCTACAATGAGCAGTTCTTC. This translates into CASSWGLSSYNEQFF.

This clonotype has at least ten counts. The chain recombines TRBV5-1 with TRBJ1-5; 9 bases line up with TRBD1. The junction had 5 bases not matched to a gene; V was cut back by 4 bases and J by 6 bases. CDR3 size: 14 residues. CDR1 and CDR2 (germline): SGHRS, YFSETQ. CDR3 DNA: TGCGCCAGCAGCCCCGACAGGGGGAGTCAGCCCCAGCATTTT. Its translation is CASSPDRGSQPQHF.

This clonotype has ten or more counts. The chain has TRBV12-3 or TRBV12-4 and TRBJ2-7; tentatively, D is TRBD1 or TRBD2 (5 bases each). V lost 7 bases to trimming and J lost 3 bases, with 13 bases between them. This CDR3 has 13 residues. The CDR3 DNA is TGTGCCAGCACTCCGGGACCGATCTACGAGCAGTACTTC. Protein product: CASTPGPIYEQYF.

The CDR3 sequence: CASTTTGVSVTDTQYF. The DNA of the CDR3 is TGCGCCAGCACCACGACAGGGGTGTCAGTAACAGATACGCAGTATTTT. The gene calls are TRBV5-1 and TRBJ2-3, with 8 positions matching TRBD1. This CDR3 spans 16 amino acids. CDR1 SGHRS and CDR2 YFSETQ come from the germline V gene. V was pared by 6 bases and J by 3 bases, with 12 bases of the junction left unmatched.

This clonotype has only a few counts. V and J are TRBV20-1 and TRBJ2-3, with a weak D call TRBD1 (6 bases). V was clipped by 3 bases and J by 6 bases, with 10 bases between them. CDR3 length: 12 amino acids. Germline V CDR1 and CDR2: DFQATT, SNEGSKA (reference sequence). CDR3 DNA: TGCAGTGCTAGTGCAGGGGTCGATACGCAGTATTTT. Translated: CSASAGVDTQYF.

This clonotype was seen ten or more times. The gene calls are TRBV24-1 and TRBJ1-5, with TRBD1 as a possible D gene (5 bases). CDR1 is KGHDR, CDR2 SFDVKD, per germline. The CDR3 spans 15 residues. The V end lost 2 bases, the J end lost 3 bases, and 10 bases lay between the germline ends. This CDR3 is CATSDSPGFNQPQHF. In nucleotides, the CDR3 is TGTGCCACCAGTGATTCCCCAGGGTTCAATCAGCCCCAGCATTTT.

V gene TRBV5-5 combines with J gene TRBJ1-6, with TRBD1 as a possible D gene (5 bases). Germline values: CDR1 SGHKS, CDR2 YYEKEE (reference sequence). V was clipped by 4 bases and J by 10 bases, with 15 bases between them. The CDR3 consists of 14 residues. CDR3 bases: TGTGCCAGCAGCCCCCCGGGGGAGGACTCACCCCTCCACTTT. Translated, it gives CASSPPGEDSPLHF.

This clonotype appeared many times. V usage is TRBV29-1 and J usage is TRBJ1-1; no reliable D call. V lost 3 bases to trimming and J lost 0 bases, with 17 bases between them. The CDR3 length is 16 residues. Germline loops: CDR1 SQVTM, CDR2 ANQGSEA. CDR3 DNA: TGCAGCGTTGATATAGCGGAGGCTCCAATGAACACTGAAGCTTTCTTT. Encoded protein: CSVDIAEAPMNTEAFF.

This clonotype appeared a few times. V gene TRBV21-1 combines with J gene TRBJ2-7; TRBD2, the table's D call, was not compared with the DNA. TRBV21-1 is a listed pseudogene. This CDR3 has 15 residues. The CDR3 region is CASSKEGGRNYEQYF. Here the CDR3 DNA reads TGTGCCAGCAGCAAAGAAGGCGGGAGGAATTACGAGCAGTACTTC.

The rearrangement links TRBV5-5 to TRBJ2-1; 9 positions agree with TRBD2. V was pared by 4 bases and J by 7 bases, with 12 bases of the junction left unmatched. CDR3 length equals 16 residues. The germline gives CDR1 SGHKS, CDR2 YYEKEE (reference sequence). The CDR3 here is CASSRKGLAQPNEQFF. CDR3 DNA: TGTGCCAGCAGCCGAAAGGGACTAGCCCAACCAAATGAGCAGTTCTTC.

V usage is TRBV29-1 and J usage is TRBJ1-4; TRBD1 is a possible D gene (6 bases). CDR3 length: 14 amino acids. Germline V gene lookup returns CDR1 SQVTM and CDR2 ANQGSEA. Trimming took off 6 bases at V and 7 bases at J, with 18 bases between the two ends. The CDR3 bases are TGCAGCGTCAACAGGGCCCGCACGGGTGAAAAACTGTTTTTT. Translation: CSVNRARTGEKLFF.

This sequence joins TRBV28 and TRBJ2-1; TRBD2 agrees at 7 bases. The junction had 17 bases not matched to a gene; V was cut back by 8 bases and J by 1 base. Germline CDR1 MDHEN, CDR2 SYDVKM. CDR3 length: 18 amino acids. CDR3 sequence (DNA): TGTGCCAGCCGGACTCTTGATGGAGGGAGGGCGTCCTACAATGAGCAGTTCTTC. Its protein is CASRTLDGGRASYNEQFF. Supplemented by reference TRBV28 and TRBJ2-1, the full variable domain reads DVKVTQSSRYLVKRTGEKVFLECVQDMDHENMFWYRQDPGLGLRLIYFSYDVKMKEKGDIPEGYSVSREKKERFSLILESASTNQTSMYLCASRTLDGGRASYNEQFFGPGTRLTVL.

The table lists this clonotype with a few counts. This rearrangement joins TRBV12-5 to TRBJ2-5; D gene unclear. This CDR3 has 13 amino acids. Per the germline V gene, CDR1 is LGHNT and CDR2 is FRNRAP. V lost 5 bases and J 4 bases, leaving 11 bases between the germline ends. Here the CDR3 reads CASGPGPGETQYF. CDR3 coding DNA: TGTGCTAGTGGTCCAGGCCCCGGAGAGACCCAGTACTTC.